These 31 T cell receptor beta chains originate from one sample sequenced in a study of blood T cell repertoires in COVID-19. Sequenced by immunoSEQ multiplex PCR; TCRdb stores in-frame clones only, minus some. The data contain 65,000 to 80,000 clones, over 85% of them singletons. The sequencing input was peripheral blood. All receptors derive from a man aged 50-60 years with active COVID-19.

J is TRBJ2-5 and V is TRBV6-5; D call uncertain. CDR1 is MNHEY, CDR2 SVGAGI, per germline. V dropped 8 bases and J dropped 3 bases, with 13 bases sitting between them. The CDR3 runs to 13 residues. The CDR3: CASRRAAKETQYF. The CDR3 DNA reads TGTGCCAGCCGCCGAGCAGCGAAAGAGACCCAGTACTTC.

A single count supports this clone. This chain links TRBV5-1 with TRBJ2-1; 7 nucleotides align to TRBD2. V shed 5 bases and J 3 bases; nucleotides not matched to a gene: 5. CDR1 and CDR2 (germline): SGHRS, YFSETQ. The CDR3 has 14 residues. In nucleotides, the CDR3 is TGCGCCAGCAGTACTAGCGAGGTCTACAATGAGCAGTTCTTC. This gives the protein CASSTSEVYNEQFF.

The CDR3 is CASSPAGRKKNTEAFF. CDR3 nucleotide sequence: TGTGCCAGCAGCCCGGCGGGCAGAAAGAAGAACACTGAAGCTTTCTTT. The gene calls are TRBV28 and TRBJ1-1; D remains unclear. Per the germline V gene, CDR1 is MDHEN and CDR2 is SYDVKM. The CDR3 runs to 16 residues. The germline V and J ends were trimmed by 6 bases and 1 base, with 18 bases remaining between them.

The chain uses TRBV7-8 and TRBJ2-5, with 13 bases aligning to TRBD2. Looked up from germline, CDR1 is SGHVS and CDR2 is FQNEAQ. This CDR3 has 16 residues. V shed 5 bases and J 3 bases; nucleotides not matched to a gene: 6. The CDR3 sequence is CASSPSLAGGKETQYF. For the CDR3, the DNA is TGTGCCAGCAGCCCCTCACTAGCGGGGGGGAAAGAGACCCAGTACTTC. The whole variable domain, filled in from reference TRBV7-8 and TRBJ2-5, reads GAGVSQSPRYKVAKRGQDVALRCDPISGHVSLFWYQQALGQGPEFLTYFQNEAQLDKSGLPSDRFFAERPEGSVSTLKIQRTQQEDSAVYLCASSPSLAGGKETQYFGPGTRLLVL.

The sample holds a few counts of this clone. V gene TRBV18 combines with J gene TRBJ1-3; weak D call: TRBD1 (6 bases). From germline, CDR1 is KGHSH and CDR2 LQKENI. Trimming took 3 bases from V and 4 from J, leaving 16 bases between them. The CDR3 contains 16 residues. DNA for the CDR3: TGTGCCAGCTCACCCCAACAGGGCCGGAGGGGAAACACCATATATTTT. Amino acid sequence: CASSPQQGRRGNTIYF.

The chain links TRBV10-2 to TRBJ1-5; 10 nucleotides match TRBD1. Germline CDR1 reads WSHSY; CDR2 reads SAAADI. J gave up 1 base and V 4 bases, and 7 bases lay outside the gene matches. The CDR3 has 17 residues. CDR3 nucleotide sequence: TGCGCCAGCAGTGTCGGGAAGGGACAGGGGAGCAATCAGCCCCAGCATTTT. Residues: CASSVGKGQGSNQPQHF.

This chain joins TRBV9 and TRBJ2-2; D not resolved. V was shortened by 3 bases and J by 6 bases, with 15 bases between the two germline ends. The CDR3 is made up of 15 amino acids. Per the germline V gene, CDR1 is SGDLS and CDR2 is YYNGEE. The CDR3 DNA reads TGTGCCAGCAGCGGACCGCAGGCAGGTGCCGGGGAGCTGTTTTTT. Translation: CASSGPQAGAGELFF.

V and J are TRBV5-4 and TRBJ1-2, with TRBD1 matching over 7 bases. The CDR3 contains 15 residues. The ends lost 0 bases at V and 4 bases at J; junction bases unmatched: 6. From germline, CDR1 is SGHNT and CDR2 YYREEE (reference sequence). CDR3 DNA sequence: TGTGCCAGCAGCTTGGAGGGCAGGGGGATCTATGGCTACACCTTC. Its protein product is CASSLEGRGIYGYTF.

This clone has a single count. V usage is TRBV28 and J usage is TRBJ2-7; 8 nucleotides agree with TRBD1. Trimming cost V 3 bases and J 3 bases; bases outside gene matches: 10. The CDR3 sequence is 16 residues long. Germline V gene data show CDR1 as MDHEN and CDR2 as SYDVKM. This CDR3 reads CASSFGRGQSGYEQYF. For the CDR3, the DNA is TGTGCCAGCAGTTTTGGCAGGGGGCAATCTGGCTACGAGCAGTACTTC. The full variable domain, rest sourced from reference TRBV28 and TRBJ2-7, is DVKVTQSSRYLVKRTGEKVFLECVQDMDHENMFWYRQDPGLGLRLIYFSYDVKMKEKGDIPEGYSVSREKKERFSLILESASTNQTSMYLCASSFGRGQSGYEQYFGPGTRLTVT.

Written as DNA, the CDR3 is TGTGCCAGCAGTTACGAGGGGGTACAGCCCCAGCATTTT. Translated, it gives CASSYEGVQPQHF. This chain links TRBV6-2 or TRBV6-3 with TRBJ1-5, with a weak D call TRBD1 (6 bases). This CDR3 comprises 13 residues. Germline V gives CDR1 MNHEY, CDR2 SVGEGT. The V end was cut by 2 bases, the J end by 7 bases, with 9 bases between.

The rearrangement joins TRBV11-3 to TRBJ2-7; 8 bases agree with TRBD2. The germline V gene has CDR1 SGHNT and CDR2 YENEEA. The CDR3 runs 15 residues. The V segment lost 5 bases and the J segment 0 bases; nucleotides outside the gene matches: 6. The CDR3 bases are TGTGCCAGCAGCGATAGCGGGGCCCCCTCCTACGAGCAGTACTTC. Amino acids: CASSDSGAPSYEQYF.

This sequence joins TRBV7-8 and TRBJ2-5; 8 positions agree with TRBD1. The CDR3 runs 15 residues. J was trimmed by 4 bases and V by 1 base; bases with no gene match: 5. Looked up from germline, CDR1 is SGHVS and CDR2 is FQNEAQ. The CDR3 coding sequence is TGTGCCAGCAGCTTAGGGACAGGGTTAGGAGAGACCCAGTACTTC. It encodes CASSLGTGLGETQYF.

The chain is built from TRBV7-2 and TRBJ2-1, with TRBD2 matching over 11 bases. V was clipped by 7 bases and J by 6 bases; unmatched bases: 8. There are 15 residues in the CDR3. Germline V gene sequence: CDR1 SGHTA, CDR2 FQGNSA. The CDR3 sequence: CASNLIAGGSNEQFF. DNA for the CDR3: TGTGCCAGCAACCTCATAGCGGGGGGGAGCAATGAGCAGTTCTTC. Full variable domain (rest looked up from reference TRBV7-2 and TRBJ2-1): GAGVSQSPSNKVTEKGKDVELRCDPISGHTALYWYRQSLGQGLEFLIYFQGNSAPDKSGLPSDRFSAERTGGSVSTLTIQRTQQEDSAVYLCASNLIAGGSNEQFFGPGTRLTVL.

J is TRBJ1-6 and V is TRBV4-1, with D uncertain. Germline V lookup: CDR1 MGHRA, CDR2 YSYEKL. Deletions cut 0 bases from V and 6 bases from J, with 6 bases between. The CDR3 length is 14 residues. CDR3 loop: CASSQDQFNSPLHF. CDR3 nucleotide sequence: TGCGCCAGCAGCCAAGATCAATTTAATTCACCCCTCCACTTT.

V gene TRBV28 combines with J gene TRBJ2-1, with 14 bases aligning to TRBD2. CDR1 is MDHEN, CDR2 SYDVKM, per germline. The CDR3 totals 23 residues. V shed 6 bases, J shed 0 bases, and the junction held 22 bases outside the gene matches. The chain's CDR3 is CASSPLTSGRALVSRSSYNEQFF. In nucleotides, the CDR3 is TGTGCCAGCAGCCCCCTGACTAGCGGGAGGGCCCTTGTTTCACGGAGCTCCTACAATGAGCAGTTCTTC.

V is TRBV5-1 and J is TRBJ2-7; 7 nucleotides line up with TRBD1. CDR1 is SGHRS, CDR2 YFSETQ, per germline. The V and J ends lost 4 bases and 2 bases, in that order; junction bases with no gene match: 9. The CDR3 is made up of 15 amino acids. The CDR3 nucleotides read TGCGCCAGCAGCCCGAGTGGGACAGTCACCTACGAGCAGTACTTC. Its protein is CASSPSGTVTYEQYF.

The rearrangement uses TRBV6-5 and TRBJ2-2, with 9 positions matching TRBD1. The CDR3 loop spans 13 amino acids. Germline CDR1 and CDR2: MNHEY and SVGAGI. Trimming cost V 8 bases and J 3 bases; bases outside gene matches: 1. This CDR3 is CASGQGYTGELFF. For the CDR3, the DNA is TGTGCCAGCGGACAGGGGTACACCGGGGAGCTGTTTTTT.

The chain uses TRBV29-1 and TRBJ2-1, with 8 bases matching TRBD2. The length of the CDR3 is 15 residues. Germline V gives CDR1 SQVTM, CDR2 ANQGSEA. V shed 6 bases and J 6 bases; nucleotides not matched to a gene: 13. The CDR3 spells CSVLKLGGRRNEQFF. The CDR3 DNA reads TGCAGCGTCCTAAAACTGGGCGGGAGGCGCAATGAGCAGTTCTTC.

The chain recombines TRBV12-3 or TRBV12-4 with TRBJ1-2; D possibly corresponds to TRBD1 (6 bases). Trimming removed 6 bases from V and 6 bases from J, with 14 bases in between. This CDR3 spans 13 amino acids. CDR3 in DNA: TGTGCCAGCAGCCCCGGGGGGGCGAATGGCTACACCTTC. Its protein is CASSPGGANGYTF.

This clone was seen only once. CDR3 DNA sequence: TGTGCCAGTAGTGAACCGGGACAGGGGAACACCGGGGAGCTGTTTTTT. It translates to CASSEPGQGNTGELFF. This rearrangement joins TRBV19 to TRBJ2-2; 9 bases fit TRBD1. CDR1 LNHDA and CDR2 SQIVND come from the germline V gene (reference sequence). The V segment lost 5 bases and the J segment 1 base; nucleotides outside the gene matches: 5. The CDR3 runs to 16 residues.

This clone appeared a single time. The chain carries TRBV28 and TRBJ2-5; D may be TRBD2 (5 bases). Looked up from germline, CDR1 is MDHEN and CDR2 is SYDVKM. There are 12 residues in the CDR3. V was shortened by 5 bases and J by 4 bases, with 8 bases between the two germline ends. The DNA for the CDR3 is TGTGCCAGCAGTGACGGAGGAGAGACCCAGTACTTC. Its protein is CASSDGGETQYF.

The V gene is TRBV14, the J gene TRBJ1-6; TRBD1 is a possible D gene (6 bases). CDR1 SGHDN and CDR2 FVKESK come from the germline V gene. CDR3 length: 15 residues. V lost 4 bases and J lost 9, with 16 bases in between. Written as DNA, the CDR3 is TGTGCCAGCAGCCTTTCGACAGGTGTTGGTTCACCCCTCCACTTT. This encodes CASSLSTGVGSPLHF.

CDR3 DNA sequence: TGTGCCAGTAGTGCCCTACACCGCGGGGAGCAGTTCTTC. Its protein is CASSALHRGEQFF. The rearrangement uses TRBV19 and TRBJ2-1; D might be TRBD2 (5 bases). The germline V gene has CDR1 LNHDA and CDR2 SQIVND (reference sequence). The germline V and J ends were trimmed by 5 bases and 10 bases, with 15 bases remaining between them. This CDR3 comprises 13 residues. The full variable domain, with the rest looked up from reference TRBV19 and TRBJ2-1, is DGGITQSPKYLFRKEGQNVTLSCEQNLNHDAMYWYRQDPGQGLRLIYYSQIVNDFQKGDIAEGYSVSREKKESFPLTVTSAQKNPTAFYLCASSALHRGEQFFGPGTRLTVL.

As DNA, the CDR3 is TGTGCCAGCAGCTTAAATGCGGGGGCCGTCTACGAGCAGTACTTC. It yields the protein CASSLNAGAVYEQYF. This chain joins TRBV7-9 and TRBJ2-7; TRBD2 might be the D (7 bases). Germline loops: CDR1 SEHNR, CDR2 FQNEAQ (reference sequence). The V gene lost 2 bases and the J gene lost 3 bases, with 14 bases spanning the gap. The CDR3 covers 15 residues.

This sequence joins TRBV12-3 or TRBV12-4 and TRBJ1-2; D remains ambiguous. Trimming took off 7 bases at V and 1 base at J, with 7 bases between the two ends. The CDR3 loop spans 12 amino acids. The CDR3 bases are TGTGCCAGCATGAGGGTTAACTATGGCTACACCTTC. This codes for CASMRVNYGYTF.

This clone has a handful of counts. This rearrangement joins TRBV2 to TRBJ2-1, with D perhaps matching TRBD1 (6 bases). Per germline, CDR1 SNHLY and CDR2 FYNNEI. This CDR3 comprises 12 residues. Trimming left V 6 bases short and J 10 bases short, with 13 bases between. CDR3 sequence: CASRTEGVEQFF. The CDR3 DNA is TGTGCCAGCAGGACCGAGGGGGTCGAGCAGTTCTTC.

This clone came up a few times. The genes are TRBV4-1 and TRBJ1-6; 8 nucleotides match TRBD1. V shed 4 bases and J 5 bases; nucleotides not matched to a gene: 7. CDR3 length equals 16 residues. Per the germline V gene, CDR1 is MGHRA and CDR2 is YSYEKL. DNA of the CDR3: TGCGCCAGCAGCCGCTTTATGACAGGGGATAATTCACCCCTCCACTTT. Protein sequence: CASSRFMTGDNSPLHF.

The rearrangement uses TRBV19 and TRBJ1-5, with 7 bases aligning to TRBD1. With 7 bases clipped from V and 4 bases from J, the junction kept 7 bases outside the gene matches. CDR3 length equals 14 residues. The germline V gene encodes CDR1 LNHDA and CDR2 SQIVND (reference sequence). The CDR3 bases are TGTGCCAGTACGGCAGGGGGTTTGAATCAGCCCCAGCATTTT. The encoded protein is CASTAGGLNQPQHF. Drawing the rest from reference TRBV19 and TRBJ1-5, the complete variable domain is DGGITQSPKYLFRKEGQNVTLSCEQNLNHDAMYWYRQDPGQGLRLIYYSQIVNDFQKGDIAEGYSVSREKKESFPLTVTSAQKNPTAFYLCASTAGGLNQPQHFGDGTRLSIL.

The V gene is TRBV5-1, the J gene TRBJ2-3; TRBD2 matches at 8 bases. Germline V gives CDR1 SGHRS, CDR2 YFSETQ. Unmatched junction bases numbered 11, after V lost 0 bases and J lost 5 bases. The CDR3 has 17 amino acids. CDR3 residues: CASSLVGSGISGDTQYF. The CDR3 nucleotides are TGCGCCAGCAGCTTGGTTGGTAGCGGGATATCAGGAGATACGCAGTATTTT.

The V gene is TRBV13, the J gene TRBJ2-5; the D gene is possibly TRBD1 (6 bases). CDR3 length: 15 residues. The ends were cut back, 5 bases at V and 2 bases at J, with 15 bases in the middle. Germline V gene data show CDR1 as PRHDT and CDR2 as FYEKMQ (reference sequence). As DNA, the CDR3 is TGTGCCAGCAGCGCCGGGACACTGGATCAAGAGACCCAGTACTTC. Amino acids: CASSAGTLDQETQYF.

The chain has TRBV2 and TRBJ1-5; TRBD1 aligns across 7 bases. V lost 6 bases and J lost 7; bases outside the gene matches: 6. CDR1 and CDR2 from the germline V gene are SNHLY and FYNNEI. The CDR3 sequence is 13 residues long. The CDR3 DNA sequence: TGTGCCAGCAGAGACAGGGTTGGCCAGCCCCAGCATTTT. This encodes CASRDRVGQPQHF. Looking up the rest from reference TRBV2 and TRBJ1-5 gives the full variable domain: EPEVTQTPSHQVTQMGQEVILRCVPISNHLYFYWYRQILGQKVEFLVSFYNNEISEKSEIFDDQFSVERPDGSNFTLKIRSTKLEDSAMYFCASRDRVGQPQHFGDGTRLSIL.